The next 4 T cell receptor beta chains were all read from a single sample in a study of beta chain features in type 1 diabetes. Isolated RNA was reverse transcribed in full, so expressed TCRB transcripts were sequenced. Repertoires were generated with immunoSEQ multiplex PCR, while TCRdb's copy carries only in-frame clones and drops some. Altogether hundreds of thousands of clones are present, around 16% being singletons, with the ten largest covering about 0.093%. Sequenced input: naive CD4+ T cells from blood. Receptors originate from a man aged 18 to 29 in good health.

This clone was counted between two and nine times. The CDR3 is CASRAVQETQYF. In DNA, the CDR3 is TGTGCCAGCAGGGCAGTGCAAGAGACCCAGTACTTC. This rearrangement joins TRBV5-8 to TRBJ2-5; D is ambiguous. V lost 5 bases and J lost 2, with 7 bases in between. This CDR3 comprises 12 residues. The germline CDR1 and CDR2 sequences are SGHTS and YDEGEE.

A few counts support this clone. V is TRBV7-2 and J is TRBJ2-1; 7 bases fit TRBD2. Germline V lookup: CDR1 SGHTA, CDR2 FQGNSA. The CDR3 has 15 amino acids. J lost 0 bases, V lost 7 bases, and 6 bases had no gene match. The CDR3 nucleotides are TGTGCCAGCACCTGGGGGGGAGGCTCCTACAATGAGCAGTTCTTC. Translation: CASTWGGGSYNEQFF.

A note on this clone: The same CDR3 arises from other DNA sequences in this sample as well. The rearrangement uses TRBV18 and TRBJ2-1; TRBD1 matches at 9 bases. Trimming at V came to 5 bases and at J to 4 bases, leaving 6 bases not matched to a gene. Germline V gene sequence: CDR1 KGHSH, CDR2 LQKENI. The CDR3 extends over 15 amino acids. Here the CDR3 DNA reads TGTGCCAGCTCAACTGGACAGGGGACGTACAATGAGCAGTTCTTC. Translated: CASSTGQGTYNEQFF.

The chain uses TRBV7-2 and TRBJ1-2, with D perhaps matching TRBD1 (6 bases). CDR3 length: 19 residues. The germline V gene encodes CDR1 SGHTA and CDR2 FQGNSA. V dropped 1 base and J dropped 6 bases, with 27 bases sitting between them. The CDR3 DNA reads TGTGCCAGCAGCTTAGATCACAGGGTTCGCGCCGGCGGGGCGAATGGCTACACCTTC. Its protein product is CASSLDHRVRAGGANGYTF.